Only a few counts were recorded for the clone carrying this T cell receptor (beta chain). What it recognizes is unknown. This sample was included in a study of OX40 agonist ivuxolimab in advanced cancers. The study's findings and limits: Several nonresponders also turned out to have low normalized T-cell clonal expansion.

Only in-frame clones appear in the TCRdb table, and some are missing; sequencing was by immunoSEQ multiplex PCR. There are over 55,000 clones in the sample; 84% occur only once, and around 0.78% lies in the top ten. The germline CDR1 and CDR2 sequences are SGDLS and YYNGEE. V lost 2 bases, J lost 0 bases, and 4 bases stayed unmatched. CDR3 length: 16 amino acids. The J gene is TRBJ2-2, the V gene TRBV9, with 7 nucleotides matching TRBD2. The origin of this receptor is an adult with an advanced solid tumor such as melanoma, head and neck, liver or kidney cancer. The sample consisted of CD4+ or CD8+ T cells sorted from blood, taken in a trial of the OX40 agonist ivuxolimab. The CDR3 sequence: CASSVGRGTNTGELFF. The CDR3 nucleotides read TGTGCCAGCAGCGTCGGGCGGGGGACGAACACCGGGGAGCTGTTTTTT.